What follows are 18 T cell receptor beta chains derived from one specimen sequenced in a study of CD8+CD57+ T cells in acquired aplastic anemia. The template used for profiling TCR beta VDJ and CDR3 was genomic DNA. TCRdb itself ran the reads through MiXCR, one entry per CDR3 protein. The repertoire holds under 200,000 distinct CDR3 sequences, with roughly 47% as singletons. Material: sorted CD4+, CD8+, or CD8+CD57+ T cells (not recorded which) from PBMCs. Every receptor here comes from a human donor in good health.

The chain has TRBV15 and TRBJ2-7, with TRBD2 as a possible D gene (5 bases). This CDR3 is 15 amino acids long. Germline assignment: CDR1 LNHNV and CDR2 YYDKDF (reference sequence). Trimming pared 0 bases from V and 4 bases from J, leaving 13 bases between. CDR3 bases: TGTGCCACCAGCAGAGATAATGAGGGAATGTACGAGCAGTACTTC. It encodes CATSRDNEGMYEQYF.

This clonotype is a singleton in its sample. The V gene is TRBV20-1, the J gene TRBJ1-6; the match to TRBD1 covers 7 bases. Germline-derived CDR1 and CDR2 are DFQATT and SNEGSKA (reference sequence). V shed 2 bases and J 4 bases; nucleotides not matched to a gene: 8. The CDR3 consists of 16 residues. This chain's CDR3 is CSARLLGQDYNSPLHF. The CDR3 DNA reads TGCAGTGCTAGACTCCTCGGACAGGATTATAATTCACCCCTCCACTTT.

The chain uses TRBV12-3 or TRBV12-4 and TRBJ1-5, with D perhaps TRBD1 (6 bases). Deletions cut 2 bases from V and 4 bases from J, with 12 bases between. The CDR3 sequence is 15 residues long. Here the CDR3 reads CASSLLDRLNQPQHF. Written as DNA, the CDR3 is TGTGCCAGCAGTTTATTGGACAGACTAAATCAGCCCCAGCATTTT.

The rearrangement links TRBV6-5 to TRBJ1-1; 7 nucleotides line up with TRBD1. Germline V gene sequence: CDR1 MNHEY, CDR2 SVGAGI. CDR3 size: 14 residues. V lost 6 bases and J lost 2; bases outside the gene matches: 6. The CDR3 DNA is TGTGCCAGCAGACTTGCAGGGGGAAACACTGAAGCTTTCTTT. Translating gives CASRLAGGNTEAFF.

Comment on this clonotype: A much larger clone lies a single base off, so this may be a read error. The J gene is TRBJ2-3, the V gene TRBV6-1; TRBD2 matches 8 bases. CDR1 MNHNS and CDR2 SASEGT come from the germline V gene. The CDR3 runs 14 residues. The DNA for the CDR3 is TGTGCCTGCAGCCAAGCGGGGGGCACAGATACGCAGTATTTT. Protein sequence: CACSQAGGTDTQYF.

This clonotype appeared once. This chain joins TRBV9 and TRBJ1-6; D gene unclear. The germline gives CDR1 SGDLS, CDR2 YYNGEE. Trimming took off 3 bases at V and 7 bases at J, with 5 bases between the two ends. The CDR3 sequence is 12 residues long. The CDR3: CASSAVNSPLHF. CDR3 nucleotide sequence: TGTGCCAGCAGCGCTGTAAATTCACCCCTCCACTTT.

The chain links TRBV24-1 to TRBJ2-3; D is unresolved. Per germline, CDR1 KGHDR and CDR2 SFDVKD. V was clipped by 2 bases and J by 4 bases, with 3 bases between them. The CDR3 spans 12 residues. This CDR3 is CATSDWADTQYF. The DNA of the CDR3 is TGTGCCACCAGTGATTGGGCAGATACGCAGTATTTT.

A word on this clonotype: It is likely a read error, because the conserved phenylalanine at the end of the CDR3 is missing. J is TRBJ2-1 and V is TRBV10-3; no clear D. This CDR3 contains 11 residues. V lost 10 bases, J lost 10 bases, and 14 bases lay in between. Germline CDR1 and CDR2: ENHRY and SYGVKD. The chain's CDR3 is CASGFGWEQFS. DNA of the CDR3: TGTGCCAGCGGCTTCGGGTGGGAGCAGTTCTCC.

This clonotype was counted at least ten times. This chain uses TRBV7-2 with TRBJ2-3; D remains ambiguous. This CDR3 has 17 amino acids. Trimming left V 0 bases short and J 5 bases short, with 18 bases between. The germline V gene encodes CDR1 SGHTA and CDR2 FQGNSA. The CDR3 nucleotides read TGTGCCAGCAGCTTAGCGCGATGGACGCTTCTAAGAGATACGCAGTATTTT. Protein: CASSLARWTLLRDTQYF.

The genes are TRBV11-1 and TRBJ2-1; 16 positions match TRBD2. Germline loops: CDR1 SGHAT, CDR2 FQDESV (reference sequence). The CDR3 runs to 16 residues. V lost 2 bases, J lost 9 bases, and 4 bases stayed unmatched. The CDR3 loop reads CASSLQGLAGGVEQFF. CDR3 in DNA: TGTGCCAGCAGCTTACAGGGACTAGCGGGAGGGGTTGAGCAGTTCTTC.

The CDR3 nucleotides read TGTGCCTGGAGTACGAGTTGGGACTATGGCTACACCTTC. Amino acids: CAWSTSWDYGYTF. The V and J genes are TRBV30 and TRBJ1-2; D not resolved. The ends were cut back, 2 bases at V and 3 bases at J, with 10 bases in the middle. CDR3 size: 13 residues. Per germline, CDR1 GTSNPN and CDR2 SVGIG (reference sequence). Combining the CDR3 with reference TRBV30 and TRBJ1-2 gives the whole variable domain SQTIHQWPATLVQPVGSPLSLECTVEGTSNPNLYWYRQAAGRGLQLLFYSVGIGQISSEVPQNLSASRPQDRQFILSSKKLLLSDSGFYLCAWSTSWDYGYTFGSGTRLTVV.

This clonotype was seen more than once but under ten times. This sequence joins TRBV5-5 and TRBJ2-3, with 8 bases matching TRBD1. With 3 bases clipped from V and 8 bases from J, the junction kept 14 bases outside the gene matches. Germline lookup yields CDR1 SGHKS and CDR2 YYEKEE (reference sequence). The CDR3 is made up of 16 amino acids. In DNA, the CDR3 is TGTGCCAGCAGCTCACCTGGACAGGGCCACGTGCCTACGCAGTATTTT. Protein: CASSSPGQGHVPTQYF.

The chain uses TRBV29-1 and TRBJ2-7, with TRBD1 as a possible D gene (6 bases). Germline CDR1 is SQVTM and CDR2 is ANQGSEA. This CDR3 spans 14 amino acids. V lost 6 bases, J lost 3 bases, and 18 bases lay in between. In nucleotides, the CDR3 is TGCAGCGTCTCCGGTCGGACAGCTGGCTACGAGCAGTACTTC. It is translated as CSVSGRTAGYEQYF.

A note on this clonotype: A clone one base away is much larger, so this may be a read error. CDR3 bases: TGTGCCAGCAGGGGATTACGGGGCTCGAAGTACGGCTACACCTTC. Translating it yields CASRGLRGSKYGYTF. The genes are TRBV6-1 and TRBJ1-2, with D possibly being TRBD1 (5 bases). Germline CDR1 and CDR2: MNHNS and SASEGT. Trimming took off 6 bases at V and 8 bases at J, with 22 bases between the two ends. This CDR3 region has 15 residues.

In this sample, this clonotype turned up many times. The CDR3 DNA reads as TGCAGCGTTCCAATTACGGCGACGAACACCGGGGAGCTGTTTTTT. Protein product: CSVPITATNTGELFF. The V call is TRBV29-1, the J call TRBJ2-2; D is ambiguous. The CDR3 loop spans 15 amino acids. Trimming cost V 5 bases and J 0 bases, with 13 bases left between them. CDR1 and CDR2 from the germline V gene are SQVTM and ANQGSEA.

This rearrangement joins TRBV7-2 to TRBJ2-5, with TRBD1 as a possible D gene (5 bases). V lost 4 bases to trimming and J lost 5 bases, with 11 bases between them. Germline CDR1 SGHTA, CDR2 FQGNSA. This CDR3 is 13 amino acids long. This CDR3 is CASSSSGRETQYF. The DNA for the CDR3 is TGTGCCAGCAGCTCATCAGGGCGGGAGACCCAGTACTTC.

The rearrangement links TRBV2 to TRBJ2-3; 13 nucleotides agree with TRBD2. CDR3 length: 15 residues. Trimming cost V 1 base and J 8 bases; bases outside gene matches: 3. Germline CDR1 is SNHLY and CDR2 is FYNNEI. The CDR3 DNA reads as TGTGCCAGCAGTGAAGGGACTAGCGGGGGTGGTACGCAGTATTTT. Its protein is CASSEGTSGGGTQYF. Complete variable domain (other parts from reference TRBV2 and TRBJ2-3): EPEVTQTPSHQVTQMGQEVILRCVPISNHLYFYWYRQILGQKVEFLVSFYNNEISEKSEIFDDQFSVERPDGSNFTLKIRSTKLEDSAMYFCASSEGTSGGGTQYFGPGTRLTVL.

This clonotype was seen more than once but under ten times. The genes are TRBV20-1 and TRBJ2-3; D may be TRBD2 (6 bases). V was cut by 5 bases and J by 7 bases, with 19 bases left in between. Germline-derived CDR1 and CDR2 are DFQATT and SNEGSKA (reference sequence). The CDR3 is 14 amino acids. The CDR3 protein is CSAWQEGRSNTQYF. The CDR3 DNA is TGCAGTGCTTGGCAGGAGGGTCGATCTAATACGCAGTATTTT.